This T cell receptor (beta chain) was recorded in a study of PD-1 blockade in classical Hodgkin lymphoma. Every patient experienced relapse after autologous stem cell transplantation, and brentuximab vedotin exposure varied. This clone was recorded only once. This CDR3 is built from 13 residues. V lost 2 bases and J lost 3, with 7 bases in between. Germline-derived CDR1 and CDR2 are MGHDK and SYGVNS. Profiling relied on immunoSEQ multiplex PCR, and the TCRdb table lists in-frame clones only, not all of them. The sample has about 11,000 clones, over 70% seen once. This clonotype was obtained from a human donor with classical Hodgkin lymphoma. The rearrangement joins TRBV25-1 to TRBJ1-2; D is unresolved. The sample consisted of peripheral blood mononuclear cells (PBMCs), taken before the second cycle of nivolumab. CDR3 bases: TGTGCCAGCAGTGAAGAAGGGCACTATGGCTACACCTTC. Protein: CASSEEGHYGYTF.